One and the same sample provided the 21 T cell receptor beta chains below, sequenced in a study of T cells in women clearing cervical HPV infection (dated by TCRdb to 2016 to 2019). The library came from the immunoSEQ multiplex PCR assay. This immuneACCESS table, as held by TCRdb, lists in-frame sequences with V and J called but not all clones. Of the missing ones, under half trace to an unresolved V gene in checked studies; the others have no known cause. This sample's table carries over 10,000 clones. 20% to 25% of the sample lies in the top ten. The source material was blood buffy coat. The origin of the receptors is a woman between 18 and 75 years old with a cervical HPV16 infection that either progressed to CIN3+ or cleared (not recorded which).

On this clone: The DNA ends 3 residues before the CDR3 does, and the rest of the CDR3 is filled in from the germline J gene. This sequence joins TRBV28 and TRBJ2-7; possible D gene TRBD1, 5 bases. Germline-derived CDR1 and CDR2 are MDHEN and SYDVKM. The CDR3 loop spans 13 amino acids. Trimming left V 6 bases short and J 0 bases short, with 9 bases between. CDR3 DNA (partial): TGTGCCAGCAGAAAAGGGGTCTCCTACGAG. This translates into CASRKGVSYE. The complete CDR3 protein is CASRKGVSYEQYF. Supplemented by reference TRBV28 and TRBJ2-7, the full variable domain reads DVKVTQSSRYLVKRTGEKVFLECVQDMDHENMFWYRQDPGLGLRLIYFSYDVKMKEKGDIPEGYSVSREKKERFSLILESASTNQTSMYLCASRKGVSYEQYFGPGTRLTVT.

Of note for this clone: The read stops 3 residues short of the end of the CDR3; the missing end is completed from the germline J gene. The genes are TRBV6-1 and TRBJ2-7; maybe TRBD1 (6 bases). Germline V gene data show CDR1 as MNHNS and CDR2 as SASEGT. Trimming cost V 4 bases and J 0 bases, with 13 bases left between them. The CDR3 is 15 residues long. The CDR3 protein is CASSGGPESSYEQYF. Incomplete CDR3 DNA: TGTGCCAGCAGTGGGGGGCCAGAGTCCTCCTACGAG.

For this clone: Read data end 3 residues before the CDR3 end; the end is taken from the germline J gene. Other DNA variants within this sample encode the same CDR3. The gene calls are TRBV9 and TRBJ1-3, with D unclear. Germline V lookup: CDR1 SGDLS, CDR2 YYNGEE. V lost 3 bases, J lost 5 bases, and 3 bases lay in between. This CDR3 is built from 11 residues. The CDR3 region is CASSDRNTIYF. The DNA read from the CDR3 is TGTGCCAGCAGCGACAGAAACACC.

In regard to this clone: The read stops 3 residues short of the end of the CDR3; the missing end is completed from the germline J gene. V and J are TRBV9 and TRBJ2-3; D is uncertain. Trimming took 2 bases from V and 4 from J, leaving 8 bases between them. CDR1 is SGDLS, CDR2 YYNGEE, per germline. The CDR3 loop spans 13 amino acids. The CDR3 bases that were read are TGTGCCAGCAGCGTTGGCCCGCCAGATACG. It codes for CASSVGPPDT. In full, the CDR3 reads CASSVGPPDTQYF.

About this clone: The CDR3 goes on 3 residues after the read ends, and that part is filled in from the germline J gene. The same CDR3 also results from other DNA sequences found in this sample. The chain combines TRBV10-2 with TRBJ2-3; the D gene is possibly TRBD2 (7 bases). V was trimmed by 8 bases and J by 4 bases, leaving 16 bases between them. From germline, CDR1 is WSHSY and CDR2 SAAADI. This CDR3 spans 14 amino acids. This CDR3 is CASLRQGRADTQYF. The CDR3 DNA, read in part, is TGCGCCAGCTTAAGGCAGGGGAGGGCAGATACG.

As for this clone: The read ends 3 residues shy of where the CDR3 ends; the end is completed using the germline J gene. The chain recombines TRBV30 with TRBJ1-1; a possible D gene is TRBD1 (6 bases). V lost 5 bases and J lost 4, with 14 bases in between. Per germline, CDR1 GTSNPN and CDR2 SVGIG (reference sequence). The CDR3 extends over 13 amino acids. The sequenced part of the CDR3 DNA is TGTGCCTGGGGCAGGGGCGGAAGCACTGAA. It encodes CAWGRGGSTE. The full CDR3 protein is CAWGRGGSTEAFF.

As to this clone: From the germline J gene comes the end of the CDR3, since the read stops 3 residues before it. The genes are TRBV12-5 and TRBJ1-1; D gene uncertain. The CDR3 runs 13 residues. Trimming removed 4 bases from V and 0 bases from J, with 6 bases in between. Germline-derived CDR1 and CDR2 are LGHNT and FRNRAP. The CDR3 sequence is CASGSMVNTEAFF. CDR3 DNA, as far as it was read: TGTGCTAGTGGTTCTATGGTGAACACTGAA.

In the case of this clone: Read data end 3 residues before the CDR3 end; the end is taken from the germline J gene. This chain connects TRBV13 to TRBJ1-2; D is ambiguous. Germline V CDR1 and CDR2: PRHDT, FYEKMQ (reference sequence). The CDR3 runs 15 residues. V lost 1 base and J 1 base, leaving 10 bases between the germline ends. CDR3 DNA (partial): TGTGCCAGCAGCTTAGCCCAGTCGATTAACTATGGC. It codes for CASSLAQSINYG. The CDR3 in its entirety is CASSLAQSINYGYTF.

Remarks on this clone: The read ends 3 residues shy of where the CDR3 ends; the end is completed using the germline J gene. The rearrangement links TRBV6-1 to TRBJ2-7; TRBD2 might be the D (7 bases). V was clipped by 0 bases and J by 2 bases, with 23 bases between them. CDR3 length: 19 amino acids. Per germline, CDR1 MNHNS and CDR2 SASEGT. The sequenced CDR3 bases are TGTGCCAGCAGTGAAGCATTACATGGGGCGGGGGCGTTCACCTACGAG. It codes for CASSEALHGAGAFTYE. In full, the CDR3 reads CASSEALHGAGAFTYEQYF.

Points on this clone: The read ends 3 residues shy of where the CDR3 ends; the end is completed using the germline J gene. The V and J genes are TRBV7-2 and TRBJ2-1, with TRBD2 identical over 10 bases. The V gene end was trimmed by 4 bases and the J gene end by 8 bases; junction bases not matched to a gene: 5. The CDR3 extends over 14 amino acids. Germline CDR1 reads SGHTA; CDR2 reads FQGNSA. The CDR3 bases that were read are TGTGCCAGCAGCTCAACCGGGACTAGCGATGAG. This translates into CASSSTGTSDE. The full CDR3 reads CASSSTGTSDEQFF. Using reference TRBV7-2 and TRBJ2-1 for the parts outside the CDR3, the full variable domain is GAGVSQSPSNKVTEKGKDVELRCDPISGHTALYWYRQSLGQGLEFLIYFQGNSAPDKSGLPSDRFSAERTGGSVSTLTIQRTQQEDSAVYLCASSSTGTSDEQFFGPGTRLTVL.

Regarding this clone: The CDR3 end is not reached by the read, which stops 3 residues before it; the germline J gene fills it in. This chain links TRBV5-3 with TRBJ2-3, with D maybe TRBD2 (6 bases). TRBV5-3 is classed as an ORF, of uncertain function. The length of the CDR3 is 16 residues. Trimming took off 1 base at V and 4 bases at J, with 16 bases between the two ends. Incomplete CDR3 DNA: TGTGCCAGAAGCTTGAGCCTAGCGATTTGCCCAGATACG. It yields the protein CARSLSLAICPDT. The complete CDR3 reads CARSLSLAICPDTQYF.

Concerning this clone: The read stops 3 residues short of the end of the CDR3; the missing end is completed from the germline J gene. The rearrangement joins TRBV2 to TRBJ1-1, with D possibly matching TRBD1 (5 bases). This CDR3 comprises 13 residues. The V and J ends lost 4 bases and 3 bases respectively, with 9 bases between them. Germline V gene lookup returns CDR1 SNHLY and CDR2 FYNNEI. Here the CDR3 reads CASSGAGDTEAFF. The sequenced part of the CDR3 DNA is TGTGCCAGCAGTGGGGCGGGGGACACTGAA.

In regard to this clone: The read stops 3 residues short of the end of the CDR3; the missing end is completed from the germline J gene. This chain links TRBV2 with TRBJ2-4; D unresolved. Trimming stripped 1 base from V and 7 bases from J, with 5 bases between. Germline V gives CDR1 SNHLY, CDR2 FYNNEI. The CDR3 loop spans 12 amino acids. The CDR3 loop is CASSEDSNIQYF. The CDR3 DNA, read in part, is TGTGCCAGCAGTGAAGACAGTAACATT. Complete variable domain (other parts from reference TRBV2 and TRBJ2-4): EPEVTQTPSHQVTQMGQEVILRCVPISNHLYFYWYRQILGQKVEFLVSFYNNEISEKSEIFDDQFSVERPDGSNFTLKIRSTKLEDSAMYFCASSEDSNIQYFGAGTRLSVL.

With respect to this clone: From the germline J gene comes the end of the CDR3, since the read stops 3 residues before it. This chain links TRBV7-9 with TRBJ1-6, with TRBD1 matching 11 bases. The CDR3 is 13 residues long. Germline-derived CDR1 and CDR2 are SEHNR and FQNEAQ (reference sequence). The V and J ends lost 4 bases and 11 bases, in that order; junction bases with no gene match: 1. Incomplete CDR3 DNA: TGTGCCAGCAGCTCGGGACAGGGGGCACCC. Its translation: CASSSGQGAP. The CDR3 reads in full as CASSSGQGAPLHF.

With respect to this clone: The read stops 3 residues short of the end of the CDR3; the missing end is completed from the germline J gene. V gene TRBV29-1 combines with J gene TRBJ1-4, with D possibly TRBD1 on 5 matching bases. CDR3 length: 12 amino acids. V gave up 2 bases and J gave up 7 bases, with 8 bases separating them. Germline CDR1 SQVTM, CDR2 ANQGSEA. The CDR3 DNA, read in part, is TGCAGCGTTGAAAGGGGACTTGAAAAA. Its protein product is CSVERGLEK. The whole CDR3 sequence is CSVERGLEKLFF.

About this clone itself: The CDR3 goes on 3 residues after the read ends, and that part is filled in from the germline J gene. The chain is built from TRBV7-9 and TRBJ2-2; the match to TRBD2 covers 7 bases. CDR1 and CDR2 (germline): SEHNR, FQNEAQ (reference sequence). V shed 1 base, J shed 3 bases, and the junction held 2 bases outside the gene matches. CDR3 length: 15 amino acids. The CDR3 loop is CASSLVAGYTGELFF. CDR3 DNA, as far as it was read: TGTGCCAGCAGCTTAGTAGCGGGTTACACCGGGGAG.

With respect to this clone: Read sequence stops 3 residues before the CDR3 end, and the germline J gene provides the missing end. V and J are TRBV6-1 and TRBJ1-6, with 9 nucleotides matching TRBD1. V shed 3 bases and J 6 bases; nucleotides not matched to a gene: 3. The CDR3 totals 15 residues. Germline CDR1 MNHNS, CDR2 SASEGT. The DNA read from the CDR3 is TGTGCCAGCAGTGACGGGACAGGGATTAATTCACCC. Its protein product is CASSDGTGINSP. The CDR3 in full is CASSDGTGINSPLHF.

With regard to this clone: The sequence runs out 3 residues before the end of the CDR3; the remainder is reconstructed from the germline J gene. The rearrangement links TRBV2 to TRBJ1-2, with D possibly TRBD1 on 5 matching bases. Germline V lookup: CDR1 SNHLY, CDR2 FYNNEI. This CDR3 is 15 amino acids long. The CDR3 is CASSEQLGDSGGYTF. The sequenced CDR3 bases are TGTGCCAGCAGTGAACAGTTAGGGGACTCGGGGGGC.

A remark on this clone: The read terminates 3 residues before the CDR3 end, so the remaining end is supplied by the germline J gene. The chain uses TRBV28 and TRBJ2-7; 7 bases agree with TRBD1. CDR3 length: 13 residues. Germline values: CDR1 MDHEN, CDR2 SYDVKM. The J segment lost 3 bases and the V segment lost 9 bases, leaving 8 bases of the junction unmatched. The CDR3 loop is CASKQGPRYEQYF. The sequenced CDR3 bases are TGTGCCAGTAAACAGGGGCCCCGCTACGAG.

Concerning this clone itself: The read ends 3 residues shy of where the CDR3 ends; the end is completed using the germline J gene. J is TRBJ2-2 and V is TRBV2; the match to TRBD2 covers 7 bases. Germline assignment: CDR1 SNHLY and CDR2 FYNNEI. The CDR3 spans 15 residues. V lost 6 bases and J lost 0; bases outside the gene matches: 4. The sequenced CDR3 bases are TGTGCCAGCAGCAGCCTAGCGGCGAACACCGGGGAG. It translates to CASSSLAANTGE. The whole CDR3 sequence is CASSSLAANTGELFF.

The sequenced part of the CDR3 DNA is TGTGCCAGCTCACCAGTAGCCACAACCAACTATGGC. It translates to CASSPVATTNYG. The complete CDR3 protein is CASSPVATTNYGYTF. The chain uses TRBV18 and TRBJ1-2, with D unresolved. Read sequence stops 3 residues before the CDR3 end, and the germline J gene provides the missing end. Trimming pared 2 bases from V and 2 bases from J, leaving 12 bases between. This CDR3 has 15 amino acids. The germline CDR1 and CDR2 sequences are KGHSH and LQKENI.